Below are 8 T cell receptor beta chains sequenced from a single sample in a study of T cell responses to AZD1222 COVID-19 vaccine. The data were produced by immunoSEQ multiplex PCR, yet TCRdb's version contains in-frame clones alone and is incomplete. The data contain almost 70,000 clones, over 70% of them singletons. Specimen: peripheral blood, collected 28 days after the second AZD1222 dose. The receptors stem from an adult who received the AZD1222 COVID-19 vaccine.

The sample holds one count of this clone. The CDR3: CASSLVSSGQGGDTQYF. Written as DNA, the CDR3 is TGTGCCAGCTCACTGGTATCGAGCGGGCAGGGAGGAGATACGCAGTATTTT. The chain combines TRBV18 with TRBJ2-3; perhaps TRBD2 as D (6 bases). CDR3 size: 17 residues. Germline V gene lookup returns CDR1 KGHSH and CDR2 LQKENI. Trimming took off 4 bases at V and 5 bases at J, with 22 bases between the two ends.

This clone showed up just a few times. This chain joins TRBV3-1 (or the pseudogene TRBV3-2) and TRBJ1-2; D is unresolved. Trimming shortened V by 5 bases and J by 0 bases, and 25 bases separated the two germline ends. Germline CDR1 reads LGHDT; CDR2 reads YNNKEL (reference sequence). This CDR3 has 19 residues. CDR3 in DNA: TGTGCCAGCAGCTCCTTAACTAGGCTGGAAGGCCTTTCTAACTATGGCTACACCTTC. Translation: CASSSLTRLEGLSNYGYTF.

This clone has just a few counts. The chain combines TRBV4-1 with TRBJ1-2; D might be TRBD1 (6 bases). The CDR3 runs to 14 residues. Per the germline V gene, CDR1 is MGHRA and CDR2 is YSYEKL. Trimming removed 7 bases at V and 0 bases at J, with 12 bases between. The CDR3 DNA reads as TGCGCCAGCAACCAGGACAGCACTAACTATGGCTACACCTTC. Translated, it gives CASNQDSTNYGYTF.

The genes are TRBV6-5 and TRBJ2-1; D is ambiguous. CDR1 is MNHEY, CDR2 SVGAGI, per germline. The V and J ends lost 4 bases and 10 bases respectively, with 11 bases between them. This CDR3 has 12 residues. The CDR3 DNA is TGTGCCAGCAGTTCGATATGGACGGAGCAGTTCTTC. Residues: CASSSIWTEQFF.

V is TRBV6-6 and J is TRBJ1-4; no clear D. V gave up 1 base and J gave up 5 bases, with 8 bases separating them. This CDR3 spans 14 amino acids. CDR1 MNHNY and CDR2 SVGAGI come from the germline V gene (reference sequence). In nucleotides, the CDR3 is TGTGCCAGCAGTTACTTACAGCAGAATGAAAAACTGTTTTTT. It yields the protein CASSYLQQNEKLFF.

The chain joins TRBV28 to TRBJ2-3; 9 bases are shared with TRBD2. J gave up 2 bases and V 6 bases, and 6 bases lay outside the gene matches. CDR3 length: 15 amino acids. The germline gives CDR1 MDHEN, CDR2 SYDVKM. The CDR3 spells CASRRLAGTTDTQYF. In nucleotides, the CDR3 is TGTGCCAGCAGGCGTCTAGCGGGGACCACAGATACGCAGTATTTT.

This clone appeared a few times. The rearrangement links TRBV5-1 to TRBJ1-5; D might be TRBD1 (6 bases). The CDR3 loop spans 14 amino acids. Trimming cost V 4 bases and J 3 bases, with 11 bases left between them. From germline, CDR1 is SGHRS and CDR2 YFSETQ. CDR3 nucleotide sequence: TGCGCCAGCAGCCCGGGACACCCCAATCAGCCCCAGCATTTT. This encodes CASSPGHPNQPQHF. Using reference TRBV5-1 and TRBJ1-5 for the parts outside the CDR3, the full variable domain is KAGVTQTPRYLIKTRGQQVTLSCSPISGHRSVSWYQQTPGQGLQFLFEYFSETQRNKGNFPGRFSGRQFSNSRSEMNVSTLELGDSALYLCASSPGHPNQPQHFGDGTRLSIL.

The rearrangement uses TRBV25-1 and TRBJ1-4; D call uncertain. Per the germline V gene, CDR1 is MGHDK and CDR2 is SYGVNS. V lost 2 bases and J 0 bases, leaving 16 bases between the germline ends. The CDR3 sequence is 18 residues long. CDR3 sequence: CASSERRPPAATNEKLFF. The CDR3 DNA reads as TGTGCCAGCAGTGAACGGAGGCCGCCTGCTGCAACTAATGAAAAACTGTTTTTT.